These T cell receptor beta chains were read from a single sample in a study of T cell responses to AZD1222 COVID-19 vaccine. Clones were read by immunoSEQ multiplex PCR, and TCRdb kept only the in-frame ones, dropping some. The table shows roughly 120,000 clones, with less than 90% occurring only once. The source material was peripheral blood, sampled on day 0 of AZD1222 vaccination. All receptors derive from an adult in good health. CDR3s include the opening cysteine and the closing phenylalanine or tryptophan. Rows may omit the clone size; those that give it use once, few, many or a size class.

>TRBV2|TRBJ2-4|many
CASMTDSLRRYF
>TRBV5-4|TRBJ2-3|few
CASSPTSGKTDTQYF
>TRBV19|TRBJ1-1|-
CASSLSRASFTEAFF
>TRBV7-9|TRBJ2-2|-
CASSSPPGTMRGTGELFF
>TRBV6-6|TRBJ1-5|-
CASSTPPDQPQHF
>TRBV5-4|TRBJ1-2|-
CASSLEGRGGYTF
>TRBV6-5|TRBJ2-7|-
CASLVAGHPYEQYF
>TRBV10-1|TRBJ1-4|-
CASSGQKPNEKLFF
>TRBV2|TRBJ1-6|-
CASSEGPNSPLHF
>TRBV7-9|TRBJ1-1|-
CASSEDANALAFF
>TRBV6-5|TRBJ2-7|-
CASSYPTSGGYEQYF
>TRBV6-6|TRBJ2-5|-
CASSPRDRVQETQYF
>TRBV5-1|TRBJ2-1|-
CASSPVPGISYNEQFF
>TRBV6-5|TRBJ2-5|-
CASSSLAMETQYF
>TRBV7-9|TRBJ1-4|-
CASAGGRGEKLFF
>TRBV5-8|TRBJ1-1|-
CASSPSLWGEAFF
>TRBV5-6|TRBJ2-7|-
CASSLGVSTNYEQYF
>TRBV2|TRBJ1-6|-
CASSHRTADNSPLHF
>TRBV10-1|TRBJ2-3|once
CASSDGGARFTDTQYF
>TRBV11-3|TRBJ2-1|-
CASSLARGLVGEQFF
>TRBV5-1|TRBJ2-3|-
CASSSRQGTDTQYF
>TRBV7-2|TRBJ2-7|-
CASSPEGAVEYEQYF
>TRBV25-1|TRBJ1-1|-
CASSAWTGLMNTEAFF
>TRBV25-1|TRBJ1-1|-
CASSEPDRLNTEAFF
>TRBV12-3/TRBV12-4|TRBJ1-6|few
CASSRQENSPLHF
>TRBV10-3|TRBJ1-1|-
CAISEEVGGSEAFF
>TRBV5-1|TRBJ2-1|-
CASSLAFGRIDNEQFF
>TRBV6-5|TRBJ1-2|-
CASSLGNYGYTF
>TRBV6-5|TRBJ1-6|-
CAREVSLNSPLHF
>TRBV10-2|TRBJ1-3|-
CASKGPGENTSGNTIYF
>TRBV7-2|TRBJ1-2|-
CASSSARAAYGYTF
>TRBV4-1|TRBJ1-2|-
CASSQGRDSGYTF
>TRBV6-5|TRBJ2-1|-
CASSSTGTSGTEQFF
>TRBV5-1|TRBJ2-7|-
CASSPPTSGGYEQYF
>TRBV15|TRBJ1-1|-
CATSTRAGFGPRENTEAFF
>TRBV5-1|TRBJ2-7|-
CASIFISGAPYEQYF
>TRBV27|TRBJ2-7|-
CASSLGAAYEQYF
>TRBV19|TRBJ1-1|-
CASKVLGPSEAFF
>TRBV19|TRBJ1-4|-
CASSIIGGDEKLFF
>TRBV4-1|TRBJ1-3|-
CASSQEGTGGNTIYF
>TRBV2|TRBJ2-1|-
CASSTKSGLYNEQFF